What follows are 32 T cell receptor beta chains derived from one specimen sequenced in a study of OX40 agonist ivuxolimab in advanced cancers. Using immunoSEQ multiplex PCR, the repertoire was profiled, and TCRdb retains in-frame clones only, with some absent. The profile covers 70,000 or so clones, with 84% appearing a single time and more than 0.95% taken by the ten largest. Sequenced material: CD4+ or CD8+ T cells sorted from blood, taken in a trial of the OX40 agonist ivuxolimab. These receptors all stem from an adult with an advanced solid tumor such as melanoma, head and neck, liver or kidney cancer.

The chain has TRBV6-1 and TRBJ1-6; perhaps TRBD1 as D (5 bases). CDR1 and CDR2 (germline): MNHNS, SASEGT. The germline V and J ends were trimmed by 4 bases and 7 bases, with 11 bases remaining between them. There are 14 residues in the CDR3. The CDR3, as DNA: TGTGCCAGCAGTGCAGGGAACTCAAATTCACCCCTCCACTTT. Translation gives CASSAGNSNSPLHF.

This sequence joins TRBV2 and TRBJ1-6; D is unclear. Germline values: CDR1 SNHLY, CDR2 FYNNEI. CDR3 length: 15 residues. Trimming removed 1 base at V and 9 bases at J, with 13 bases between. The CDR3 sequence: CASSEVPTRGSPLHF. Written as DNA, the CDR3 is TGTGCCAGCAGTGAAGTGCCCACCCGGGGTTCACCCCTCCACTTT.

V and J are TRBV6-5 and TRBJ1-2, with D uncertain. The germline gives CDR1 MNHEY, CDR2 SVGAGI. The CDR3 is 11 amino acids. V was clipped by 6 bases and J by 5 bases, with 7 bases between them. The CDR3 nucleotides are TGTGCCAGCAGGGGTGGGTATGGCTACACCTTC. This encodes CASRGGYGYTF.

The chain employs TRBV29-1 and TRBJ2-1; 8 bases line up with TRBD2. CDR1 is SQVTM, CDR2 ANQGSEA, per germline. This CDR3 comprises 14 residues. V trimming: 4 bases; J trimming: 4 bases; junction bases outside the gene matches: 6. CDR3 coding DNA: TGCAGCGTTGTTCGGGGGGGCCTATACAATGAGCAGTTCTTC. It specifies CSVVRGGLYNEQFF.

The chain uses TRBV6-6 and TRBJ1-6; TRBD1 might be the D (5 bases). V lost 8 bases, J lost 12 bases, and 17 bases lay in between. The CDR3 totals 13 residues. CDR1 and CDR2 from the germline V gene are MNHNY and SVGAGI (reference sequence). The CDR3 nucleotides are TGTGCCAGCGGGGCGGTGGGGTCGAGACCCCTCCACTTT. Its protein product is CASGAVGSRPLHF.

CDR3 bases: TGTGCCAGCAGTTACTCGATGTCGGGGATGCAGGGCTACACCTTC. Its protein is CASSYSMSGMQGYTF. This chain links TRBV6-5 with TRBJ1-2; D is uncertain. This CDR3 comprises 15 residues. V lost 0 bases and J 8 bases, leaving 16 bases between the germline ends. The germline V gene encodes CDR1 MNHEY and CDR2 SVGAGI.

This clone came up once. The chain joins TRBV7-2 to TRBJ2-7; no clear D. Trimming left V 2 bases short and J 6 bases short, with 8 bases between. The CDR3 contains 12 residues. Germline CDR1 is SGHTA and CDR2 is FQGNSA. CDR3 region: CASSLIWGEQYF. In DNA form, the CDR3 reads TGTGCCAGCAGCTTAATCTGGGGCGAGCAGTACTTC.

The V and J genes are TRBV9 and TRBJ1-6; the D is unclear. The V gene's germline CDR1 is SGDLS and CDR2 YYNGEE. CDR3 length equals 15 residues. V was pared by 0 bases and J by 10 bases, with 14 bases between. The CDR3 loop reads CASSVEARLESPLHF. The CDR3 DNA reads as TGTGCCAGCAGCGTAGAGGCGCGGTTGGAGTCACCCCTCCACTTT.

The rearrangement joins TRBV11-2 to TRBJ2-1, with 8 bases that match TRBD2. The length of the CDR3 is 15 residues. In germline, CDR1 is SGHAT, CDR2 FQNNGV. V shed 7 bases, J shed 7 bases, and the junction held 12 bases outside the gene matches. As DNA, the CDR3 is TGTGCCAGCACCTTTAGCGGGGCTCAGGGGAATGAGCAGTTCTTC. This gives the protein CASTFSGAQGNEQFF.

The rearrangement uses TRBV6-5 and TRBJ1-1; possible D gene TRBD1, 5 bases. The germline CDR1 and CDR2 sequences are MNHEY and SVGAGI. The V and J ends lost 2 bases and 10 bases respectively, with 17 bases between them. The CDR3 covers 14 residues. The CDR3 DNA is TGTGCCAGCAGTTACGATCGGTCAGGGCTACGAGCTTTCTTT. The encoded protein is CASSYDRSGLRAFF.

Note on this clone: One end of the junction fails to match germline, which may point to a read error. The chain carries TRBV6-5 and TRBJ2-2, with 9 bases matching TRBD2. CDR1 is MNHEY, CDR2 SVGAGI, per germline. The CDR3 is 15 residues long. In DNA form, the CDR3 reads TGTGTCAGCAGTTACGGACTAGCGCCTCAAGGGGAGCTGTTTTTT. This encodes CVSSYGLAPQGELFF.

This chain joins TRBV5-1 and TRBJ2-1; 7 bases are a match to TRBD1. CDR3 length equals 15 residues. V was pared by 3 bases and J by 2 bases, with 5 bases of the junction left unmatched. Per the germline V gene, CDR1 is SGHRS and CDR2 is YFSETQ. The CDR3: CASSSRQGTYNEQFF. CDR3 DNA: TGCGCCAGCAGCTCCCGACAGGGCACCTACAATGAGCAGTTCTTC.

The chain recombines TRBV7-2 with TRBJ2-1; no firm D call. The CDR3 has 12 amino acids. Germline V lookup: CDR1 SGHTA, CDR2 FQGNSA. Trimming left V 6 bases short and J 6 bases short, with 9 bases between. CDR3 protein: CASSPDRNEQFF. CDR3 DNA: TGTGCCAGCAGTCCCGACCGCAATGAGCAGTTCTTC.

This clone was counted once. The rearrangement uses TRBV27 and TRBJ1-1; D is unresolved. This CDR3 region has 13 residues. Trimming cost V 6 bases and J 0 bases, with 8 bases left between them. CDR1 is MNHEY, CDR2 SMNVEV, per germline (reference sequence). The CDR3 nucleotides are TGTGCCAGCAGCCGCACAGTGAACACTGAAGCTTTCTTT. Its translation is CASSRTVNTEAFF.

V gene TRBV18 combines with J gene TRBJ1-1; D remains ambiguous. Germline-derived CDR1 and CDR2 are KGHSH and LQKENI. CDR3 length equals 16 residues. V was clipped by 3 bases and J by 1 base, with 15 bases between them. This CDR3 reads CASSPHVAGSNTEAFF. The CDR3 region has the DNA TGTGCCAGCTCACCCCATGTGGCAGGCTCGAACACTGAAGCTTTCTTT.

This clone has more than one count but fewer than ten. CDR3 loop: CASSPGTGDIAAQYF. The CDR3 region has the DNA TGTGCCAGCTCACCTGGGACAGGCGACATAGCGGCCCAGTACTTC. The rearrangement uses TRBV18 and TRBJ2-5, with TRBD1 matching over 8 bases. From germline, CDR1 is KGHSH and CDR2 LQKENI. Trimming cost V 3 bases and J 9 bases; bases outside gene matches: 12. This CDR3 is 15 amino acids long.

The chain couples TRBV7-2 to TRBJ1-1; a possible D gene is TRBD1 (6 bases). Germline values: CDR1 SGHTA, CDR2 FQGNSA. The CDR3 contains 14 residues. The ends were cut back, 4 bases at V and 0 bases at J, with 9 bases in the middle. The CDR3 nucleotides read TGTGCCAGCAGCTCCTCAGGGGTGAACACTGAAGCTTTCTTT. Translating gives CASSSSGVNTEAFF.

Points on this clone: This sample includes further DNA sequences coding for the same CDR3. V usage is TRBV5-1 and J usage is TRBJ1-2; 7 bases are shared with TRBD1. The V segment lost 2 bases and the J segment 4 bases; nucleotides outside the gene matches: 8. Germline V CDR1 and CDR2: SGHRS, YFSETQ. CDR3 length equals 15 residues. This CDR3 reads CASSLRGQEGYGYTF. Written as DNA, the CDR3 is TGCGCCAGCAGCTTAAGGGGGCAGGAAGGCTATGGCTACACCTTC.

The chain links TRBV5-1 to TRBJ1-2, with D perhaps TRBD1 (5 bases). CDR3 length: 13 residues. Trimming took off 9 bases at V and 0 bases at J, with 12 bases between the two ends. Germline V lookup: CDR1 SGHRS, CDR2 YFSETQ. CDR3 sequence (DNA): TGCGCCACCGGGGACGGCGCTAACTATGGCTACACCTTC. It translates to CATGDGANYGYTF.

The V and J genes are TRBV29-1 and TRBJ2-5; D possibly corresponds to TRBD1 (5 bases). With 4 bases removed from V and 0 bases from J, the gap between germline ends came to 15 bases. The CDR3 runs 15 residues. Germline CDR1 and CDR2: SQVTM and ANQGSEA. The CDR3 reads CSVAIGAGYQETQYF. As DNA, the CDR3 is TGCAGCGTTGCTATTGGGGCAGGGTACCAAGAGACCCAGTACTTC. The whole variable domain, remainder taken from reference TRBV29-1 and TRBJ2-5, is SAVISQKPSRDICQRGTSLTIQCQVDSQVTMMFWYRQQPGQSLTLIATANQGSEATYESGFVIDKFPISRPNLTFSTLTVSNMSPEDSSIYLCSVAIGAGYQETQYFGPGTRLLVL.

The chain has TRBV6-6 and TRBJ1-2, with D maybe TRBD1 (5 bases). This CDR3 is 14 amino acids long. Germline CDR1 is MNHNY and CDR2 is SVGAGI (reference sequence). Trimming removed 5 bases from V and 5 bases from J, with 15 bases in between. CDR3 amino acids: CASSTYGTSYGYTF. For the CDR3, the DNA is TGTGCCAGCAGTACCTATGGGACGTCTTATGGCTACACCTTC.

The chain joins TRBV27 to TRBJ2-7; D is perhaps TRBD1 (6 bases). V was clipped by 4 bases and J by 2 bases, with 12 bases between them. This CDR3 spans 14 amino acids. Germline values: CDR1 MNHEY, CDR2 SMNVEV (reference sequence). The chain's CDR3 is CASSSKTGTYEQYF. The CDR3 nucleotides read TGTGCCAGCAGTTCTAAGACAGGTACCTACGAGCAGTACTTC.

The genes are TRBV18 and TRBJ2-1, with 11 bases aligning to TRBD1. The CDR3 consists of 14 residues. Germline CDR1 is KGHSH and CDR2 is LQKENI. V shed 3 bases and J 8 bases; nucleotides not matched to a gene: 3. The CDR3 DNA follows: TGTGCCAGCTCACCGGGACAGGGGGGTTATGAGCAGTTCTTC. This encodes CASSPGQGGYEQFF.

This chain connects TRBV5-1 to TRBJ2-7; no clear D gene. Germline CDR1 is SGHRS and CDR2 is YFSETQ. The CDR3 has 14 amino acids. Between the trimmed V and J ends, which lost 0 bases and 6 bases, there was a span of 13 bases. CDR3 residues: CASSLAAPSSEQYF. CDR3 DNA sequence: TGCGCCAGCAGCTTGGCGGCGCCTAGTAGCGAGCAGTACTTC.

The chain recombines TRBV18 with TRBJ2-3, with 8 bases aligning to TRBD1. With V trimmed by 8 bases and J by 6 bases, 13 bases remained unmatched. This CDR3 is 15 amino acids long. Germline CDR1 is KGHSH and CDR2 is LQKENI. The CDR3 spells CASTDFGQGPDTQYF. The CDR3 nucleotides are TGTGCCAGCACTGACTTCGGACAGGGCCCGGATACGCAGTATTTT.

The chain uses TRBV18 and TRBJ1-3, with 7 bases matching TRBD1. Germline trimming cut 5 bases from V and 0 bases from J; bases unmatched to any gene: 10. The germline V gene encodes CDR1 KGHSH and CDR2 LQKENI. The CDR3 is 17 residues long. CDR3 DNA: TGTGCCAGCTCATCGCAGGGGGGCTTTAGCTCTGGAAACACCATATATTTT. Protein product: CASSSQGGFSSGNTIYF.

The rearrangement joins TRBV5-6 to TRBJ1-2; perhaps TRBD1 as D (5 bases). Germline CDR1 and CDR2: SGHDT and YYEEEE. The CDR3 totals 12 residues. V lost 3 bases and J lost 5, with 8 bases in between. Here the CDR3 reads CASSWAGYGYTF. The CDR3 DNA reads TGTGCCAGCAGCTGGGCAGGGTATGGCTACACCTTC.

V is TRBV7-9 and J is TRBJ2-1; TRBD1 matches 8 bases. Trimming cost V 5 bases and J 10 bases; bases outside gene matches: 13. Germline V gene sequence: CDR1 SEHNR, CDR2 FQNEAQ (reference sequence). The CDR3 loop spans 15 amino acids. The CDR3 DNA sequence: TGTGCCAGCAGCCCGCGGGGACAGGCCATGGGGGAGCAGTTCTTC. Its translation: CASSPRGQAMGEQFF.

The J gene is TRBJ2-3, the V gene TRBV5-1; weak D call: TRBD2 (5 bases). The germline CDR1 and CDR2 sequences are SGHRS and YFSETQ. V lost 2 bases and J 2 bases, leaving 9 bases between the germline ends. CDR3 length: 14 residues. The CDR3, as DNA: TGCGCCAGCAGCTTCGGAGGAAACACAGATACGCAGTATTTT. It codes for CASSFGGNTDTQYF.

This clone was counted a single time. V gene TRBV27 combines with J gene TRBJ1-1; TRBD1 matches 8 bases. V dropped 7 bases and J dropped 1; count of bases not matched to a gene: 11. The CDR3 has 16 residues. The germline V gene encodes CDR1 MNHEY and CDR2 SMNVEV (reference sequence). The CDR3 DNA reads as TGTGCCAGCACGAGGGCAGGGGGCCTCGAGAACACTGAAGCTTTCTTT. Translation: CASTRAGGLENTEAFF.

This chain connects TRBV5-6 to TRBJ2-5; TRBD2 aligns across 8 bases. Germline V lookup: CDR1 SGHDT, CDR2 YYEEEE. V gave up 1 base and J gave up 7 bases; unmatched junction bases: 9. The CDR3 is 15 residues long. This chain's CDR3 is CASSLTSGGAVTQYF. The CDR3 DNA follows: TGTGCCAGCAGCTTGACAAGCGGGGGCGCAGTGACCCAGTACTTC. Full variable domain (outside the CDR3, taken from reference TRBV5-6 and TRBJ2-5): DAGVTQSPTHLIKTRGQQVTLRCSPKSGHDTVSWYQQALGQGPQFIFQYYEEEERQRGNFPDRFSGHQFPNYSSELNVNALLLGDSALYLCASSLTSGGAVTQYFGPGTRLLVL.

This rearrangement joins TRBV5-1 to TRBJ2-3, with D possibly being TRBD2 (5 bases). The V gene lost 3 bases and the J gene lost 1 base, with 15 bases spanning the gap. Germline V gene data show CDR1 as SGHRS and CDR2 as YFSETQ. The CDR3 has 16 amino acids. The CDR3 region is CASSSLAVFGTDTQYF. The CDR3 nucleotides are TGCGCCAGCAGCTCCCTAGCTGTATTTGGCACAGATACGCAGTATTTT.